This TCR beta chain was observed in a study of OX40 agonist ivuxolimab in advanced cancers. TCRdb keeps only in-frame clones here, not all; method: immunoSEQ multiplex PCR. This table has roughly 97,000 clones, 86% appearing once. Germline loops: CDR1 SGHRS, CDR2 YFSETQ. This CDR3 is 17 amino acids long. The V and J ends lost 4 bases and 1 base, in that order; junction bases with no gene match: 12. The clonotype originates from an adult with an advanced solid tumor such as melanoma, head and neck, liver or kidney cancer. This material consisted of CD4+ or CD8+ T cells sorted from blood, taken in a trial of the OX40 agonist ivuxolimab. The chain carries TRBV5-1 and TRBJ2-3; TRBD2 matches at 7 bases. CDR3 region: CASSELAGGSGTDTQYF. The CDR3 nucleotides are TGCGCCAGCAGCGAATTGGCAGGCGGGAGTGGCACAGATACGCAGTATTTT.